Following are 14 T cell receptor beta chains from one sample sequenced in a study of PD-1 blockade in classical Hodgkin lymphoma. Produced via immunoSEQ multiplex PCR; TCRdb's table is partial and in-frame only. The repertoire holds around 90,000 clones, around four fifths seen once, with around 8.9% in the top ten. The time point was: cycle 4 day 1 (C4D1), after more than five weeks of nivolumab. Each patient experienced a relapse that followed autologous stem cell transplantation, and brentuximab vedotin exposure varied. The sequenced sample was peripheral blood mononuclear cells (PBMCs), obtained before the fourth cycle of nivolumab. The receptors were sampled from a human donor with classical Hodgkin lymphoma.

This clone was detected only once. The J gene is TRBJ1-1, the V gene TRBV5-3, with D unclear. TRBV5-3 is placed among ORFs of uncertain function. There are 13 residues in the CDR3. V was cut by 8 bases and J by 1 base, with 12 bases left in between. The CDR3 loop reads CASSADTNTEAFF. The CDR3 DNA sequence: TGTGCCAGCAGCGCCGACACGAACACTGAAGCTTTCTTT.

In its sample, this clone was seen a few times. The rearrangement uses TRBV5-6 and TRBJ1-1, with 8 bases identical to TRBD1. This CDR3 contains 15 residues. The V and J ends lost 4 bases and 1 base, in that order; junction bases with no gene match: 6. The germline V gene encodes CDR1 SGHDT and CDR2 YYEEEE. CDR3 sequence (DNA): TGTGCCAGCAGCGGTGGGACAGGTTGGAACACTGAAGCTTTCTTT. Translation: CASSGGTGWNTEAFF.

The chain uses TRBV4-1 and TRBJ1-3; 7 bases align to TRBD1. V shed 0 bases, J shed 4 bases, and the junction held 6 bases outside the gene matches. The length of the CDR3 is 16 residues. Germline lookup yields CDR1 MGHRA and CDR2 YSYEKL. CDR3 bases: TGCGCCAGCAGCCAAGATGGAGGACAGGTAGGAAACACCATATATTTT. This sequence encodes CASSQDGGQVGNTIYF.

The chain couples TRBV7-6 to TRBJ2-2, with D possibly TRBD1 on 6 matching bases. Germline V CDR1 and CDR2: SGHVS, FNYEAQ. The CDR3 runs 15 residues. V lost 2 bases and J lost 4, with 11 bases in between. The CDR3 loop reads CASSLMGAGTGELFF. The CDR3 DNA follows: TGTGCCAGCAGCTTAATGGGGGCGGGCACCGGGGAGCTGTTTTTT.

The J gene is TRBJ2-3, the V gene TRBV28; 8 nucleotides line up with TRBD2. J lost 7 bases, V lost 6 bases, and 6 bases had no gene match. CDR1 is MDHEN and CDR2 is SYDVKM in the germline V gene. This CDR3 has 13 amino acids. CDR3 DNA: TGTGCCAGCAGCCCCGGGAGGGCTCATACGCAGTATTTT. Residues: CASSPGRAHTQYF.

This chain connects TRBV11-2 to TRBJ2-7, with no clear D. Trimming removed 3 bases from V and 0 bases from J, with 9 bases in between. In germline, CDR1 is SGHAT, CDR2 FQNNGV. The CDR3 totals 14 residues. CDR3 bases: TGTGCCAGCAGCTTGATGTGGAGCTCCTACGAGCAGTACTTC. Its protein is CASSLMWSSYEQYF.

V and J are TRBV30 and TRBJ2-2, with no clear D. The V end lost 0 bases, the J end lost 9 bases, and 8 bases lay between the germline ends. This CDR3 has 12 residues. Germline CDR1 and CDR2: GTSNPN and SVGIG (reference sequence). The CDR3: CAWSVGQRELFF. The DNA of the CDR3 is TGTGCCTGGAGTGTTGGGCAACGGGAGCTGTTTTTT.

The rearrangement uses TRBV19 and TRBJ2-1; D gene ambiguous. Germline V lookup: CDR1 LNHDA, CDR2 SQIVND (reference sequence). The CDR3 loop spans 13 amino acids. V lost 0 bases and J lost 7, with 7 bases in between. The DNA of the CDR3 is TGTGCCAGTAGTATAGACCCCCGTAATGAGCAGTTCTTC. Translating gives CASSIDPRNEQFF.

The chain carries TRBV5-1 and TRBJ1-2, with D hard to call. CDR3 length: 13 residues. Between the trimmed V and J ends, which lost 2 bases and 5 bases, there was a span of 10 bases. Germline V gene data show CDR1 as SGHRS and CDR2 as YFSETQ. In DNA form, the CDR3 reads TGCGCCAGCAGCTTTTCAGCAGCTTATGGCTACACCTTC. Amino acids: CASSFSAAYGYTF.

The chain couples TRBV9 to TRBJ2-1, with 8 positions matching TRBD1. The CDR3 covers 19 residues. With V trimmed by 4 bases and J by 0 bases, 15 bases remained unmatched. Germline V CDR1 and CDR2: SGDLS, YYNGEE. For the CDR3, the DNA is TGTGCCAGCAGCCACGACAGGGGAATACGATCGAGCTCCTACAATGAGCAGTTCTTC. Translation gives CASSHDRGIRSSSYNEQFF.

This chain links TRBV5-1 with TRBJ2-7, with D perhaps TRBD1 (6 bases). Per germline, CDR1 SGHRS and CDR2 YFSETQ. This CDR3 spans 13 amino acids. Trimming took off 4 bases at V and 2 bases at J, with 10 bases between the two ends. The CDR3 DNA follows: TGCGCCAGCAGCCCAGGGGTACCCTACGAGCAGTACTTC. Translation: CASSPGVPYEQYF.

The V gene is TRBV27, the J gene TRBJ2-7, with 8 bases matching TRBD2. Germline V lookup: CDR1 MNHEY, CDR2 SMNVEV (reference sequence). V gave up 6 bases and J gave up 3 bases; unmatched junction bases: 7. The CDR3 has 14 residues. The CDR3 DNA follows: TGTGCCAGCAGGTCGCCGGGACTAGACTACGAGCAGTACTTC. This sequence encodes CASRSPGLDYEQYF.

V usage is TRBV9 and J usage is TRBJ2-2; D gene unclear. V was clipped by 1 base and J by 1 base, with 8 bases between them. The CDR3 runs 15 residues. Per the germline V gene, CDR1 is SGDLS and CDR2 is YYNGEE. The CDR3 sequence is CASSVLLGNTGELFF. CDR3 in DNA: TGTGCCAGCAGCGTATTGCTGGGGAACACCGGGGAGCTGTTTTTT.

The V gene is TRBV10-3, the J gene TRBJ2-3; 7 bases map to TRBD1. The germline gives CDR1 ENHRY, CDR2 SYGVKD. The CDR3 spans 13 residues. J lost 4 bases, V lost 7 bases, and 5 bases had no gene match. The CDR3 nucleotides are TGTGCCATCACCGACAGGGTGGCAGATACGCAGTATTTT. It codes for CAITDRVADTQYF.